This TCR beta chain was observed in a study of cytomegalovirus exposure and HLA in healthy donors. Study overall: About 85 million unique TCR sequences came from HLA-typed donors in an early release.

The PCR made use of 60 Vbeta and 13 Jbeta primers. Only in-frame clones appear in the TCRdb table, and some are missing; sequencing was by immunoSEQ multiplex PCR. Altogether approximately 100,000 clones are present, roughly four fifths being singletons, with the ten largest covering 3.5% to 4%. Of note for this clone: What it binds is unknown.

Germline CDR1 reads MNHEY; CDR2 reads SMNVEV (reference sequence). The V end lost 1 base, the J end lost 5 bases, and 14 bases lay between the germline ends. This CDR3 comprises 15 residues. Study-level results: Further analysis was carried out later, and it showed several of the most significant clusters appearing linked to common viral pathogens.

The genes are TRBV27 and TRBJ1-1, with TRBD1 as a possible D gene (6 bases). This receptor was taken from a man aged 55 to 70 in good health and CMV-seronegative. The sequenced material came from PBMCs. CDR3 nucleotides: TGTGCCAGCAGTTTATGGGCGAAGGGGGTTACTGAAGCTTTCTTT. Translated: CASSLWAKGVTEAFF.